A selection of T cell receptor beta chains follows, all from one sample in a study of T cells in localized non-small cell lung cancer. The method was immunoSEQ multiplex PCR; TCRdb's version includes in-frame clones alone and lacks a portion of them. The repertoire includes roughly 48,000 clones, around 77% of them detected once, and roughly a sixth sits in the top ten. The starting material was peripheral blood, obtained before any cancer treatment. These receptors were taken from a man between 40 and 69 years old with stage I squamous cell lung carcinoma. Both conserved end residues are trimmed from each CDR3. The order of the fields is CDR3 length, V gene, CDR3 protein.

len: 13; v_gene: TRBV7-2; CDR3aa: ASSLATLGGREQY
len: 12; v_gene: TRBV18; CDR3aa: ASSRTSTAEKLF
len: 12; v_gene: TRBV15; CDR3aa: ATSRRTLNNEQF
len: 9; v_gene: TRBV20-1; CDR3aa: GGTTTYEQY
len: 15; v_gene: TRBV13; CDR3aa: ASSQRGGGAVYNEQF
len: 13; v_gene: TRBV4-3; CDR3aa: ASSQDWGGNGELF
len: 13; v_gene: TRBV5-4; CDR3aa: ASSLRGRVENIQY
len: 12; v_gene: TRBV30; CDR3aa: AWMPGGSSYGYT
len: 11; v_gene: TRBV7-8; CDR3aa: ASSPAGGNTIY
len: 12; v_gene: TRBV19; CDR3aa: ASSMGTRNTEAF
len: 12; v_gene: TRBV25-1; CDR3aa: ASSEKGYTDTQY
len: 12; v_gene: TRBV6-5; CDR3aa: ASSYSADAAPLH
len: 11; v_gene: TRBV7-2; CDR3aa: ASSFAVNYGYT
len: 9; v_gene: TRBV5-6; CDR3aa: ASSLAQPQH
len: 10; v_gene: TRBV7-3; CDR3aa: ASSRDRSGYT
len: 14; v_gene: TRBV18; CDR3aa: ASSPAYDRAGNTIY
len: 16; v_gene: TRBV15; CDR3aa: ATSRDPPSTGPDQPQH
len: 15; v_gene: TRBV15; CDR3aa: ATSRVGSGPSGDTQY
len: 14; v_gene: TRBV9; CDR3aa: ASSPHGGGRGDTQY
len: 10; v_gene: TRBV10-3; CDR3aa: AISEYGMKQY
len: 12; v_gene: TRBV19; CDR3aa: ASSSRGSGSPLH
len: 14; v_gene: TRBV4-2; CDR3aa: ASSQEAGYSNQPQH
len: 9; v_gene: TRBV30; CDR3aa: AWSARETQY
len: 13; v_gene: TRBV13; CDR3aa: ASSEAGGAADTQY
len: 12; v_gene: TRBV28; CDR3aa: ASSLRGAFYGYT
len: 11; v_gene: TRBV7-9; CDR3aa: ASSPDTESGYT
len: 11; v_gene: TRBV7-3; CDR3aa: ASSQQVNTEAF
len: 13; v_gene: TRBV19; CDR3aa: ASNSWADSNQPQH
len: 10; v_gene: TRBV2; CDR3aa: ARTSGTDTQY
len: 17; v_gene: TRBV7-9; CDR3aa: ASSHYKGVSSGRYNEQF
len: 13; v_gene: TRBV5-1; CDR3aa: ASSLTSGGINEQF
len: 13; v_gene: TRBV29-1; CDR3aa: SVALGTASNQPQH
len: 13; v_gene: TRBV7-2; CDR3aa: ASSASGGGADTQY
len: 10; v_gene: TRBV27; CDR3aa: ASGWTGYEQY
len: 12; v_gene: TRBV5-1; CDR3aa: ASSLAGGDTEAF
len: 13; v_gene: TRBV7-9; CDR3aa: ASSPKRRWGNEQF
len: 11; v_gene: TRBV4-1; CDR3aa: ASSQDGNYGYT
len: 11; v_gene: TRBV28; CDR3aa: ASSSAGNSPLH
len: 14; v_gene: TRBV19; CDR3aa: ASKELAGGEYNEQF
len: 13; v_gene: TRBV19; CDR3aa: ASSIGGPNNYGYT
len: 13; v_gene: TRBV4-3; CDR3aa: ASSLGQSNTGELF
len: 16; v_gene: TRBV5-3; CDR3aa: ARSLEGGPPEITDTQY
len: 11; v_gene: TRBV28; CDR3aa: ASQTGVDEKLF
len: 11; v_gene: TRBV4-2; CDR3aa: ASKGSTPEEQY
len: 14; v_gene: TRBV18; CDR3aa: ASSPTGTPMSNEQF
len: 15; v_gene: TRBV28; CDR3aa: ASSPDSRTFSNTEAF
len: 10; v_gene: TRBV29-1; CDR3aa: SAGQGAAGYT
len: 14; v_gene: TRBV21-1; CDR3aa: ASSKAVGGALGEQF
len: 13; v_gene: TRBV5-1; CDR3aa: ASTLQGGGTDTQY
len: 11; v_gene: TRBV9; CDR3aa: ASSVAVGDTIY
len: 13; v_gene: TRBV7-2; CDR3aa: ASSLSRDRNTEAF